Sequencing of this T cell receptor (beta chain) was carried out in a study of blood T cells in healthy people across ages. This clonotype was counted only a few times. The antigen is unknown. A J-beta primer mix and a sample-barcoded 5' primer were used in a second PCR of roughly 6 to 12 cycles. Each CDR3 protein is one row after TCRdb ran MiXCR on the 5' RACE reads. Of about 640,000 distinct CDR3 sequences in the sample, approximately 59% were seen once. Trimming removed 0 bases from V and 2 bases from J; junction bases left unmatched: 8. This CDR3 has 17 amino acids. CDR1 and CDR2 from the germline V gene are LGHNA and YNFKEQ. Overall study findings and caveats: Per-million-T-cell TCR beta diversity fell roughly linearly with age.

The source is a man between 60 and 75 years old in good health. The specimen sequenced was blood. This chain joins TRBV4-2 and TRBJ2-3, with 7 bases fitting TRBD2. Here the CDR3 DNA reads TGTGCCAGCAGCCAAGATTCTGCGGGGGAGATCACAGATACGCAGTATTTT. This gives the protein CASSQDSAGEITDTQYF.